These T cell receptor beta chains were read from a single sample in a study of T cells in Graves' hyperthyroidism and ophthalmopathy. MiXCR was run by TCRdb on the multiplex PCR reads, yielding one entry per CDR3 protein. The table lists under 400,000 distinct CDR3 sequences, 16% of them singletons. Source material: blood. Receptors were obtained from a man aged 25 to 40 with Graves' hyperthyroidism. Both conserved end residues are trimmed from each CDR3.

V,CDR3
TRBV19,ASHDRERDQPQH
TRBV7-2,ASSLGRTQETQY
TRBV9,ASSVAEGKGYEQY
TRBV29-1,SVIAGGSNGYT
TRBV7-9,ASSFFGQGSEQF
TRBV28,ASNPLEGFAGGSYNEQF
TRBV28,ASWGEETQY
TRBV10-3,AIRGQGAWAF
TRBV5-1,ASSRPGTGILRQF
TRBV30,AWSLGQTGVGEQF
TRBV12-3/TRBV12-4,ASRGGNSRHQPQH
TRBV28,ASSPGPGDEAF
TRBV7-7,ASSRYRDRGSVEQY
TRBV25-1,ASSDWFAALSGTSATDTQY
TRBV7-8,ASSLVSGSIYNEQF
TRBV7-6,ASTRTGAFHEQY
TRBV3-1,ASSPIAGGPEQF
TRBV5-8,ASSIRRKMNTEAF
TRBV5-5,ASSSEGVGNQPQH
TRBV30,AWSRGYYGYT
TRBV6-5,ASSYSTQHIGEGYT
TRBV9,ASSTSWGTGRRSGELF
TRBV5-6,ASSFGVREQY
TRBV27,ASSFSLPGQGPPETQY
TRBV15,ATSRGDRATNQPQH
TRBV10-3,AISESLAGAGELF
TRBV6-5,ASSYFGASGKETQY
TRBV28,ASSTRGGGVGEAF
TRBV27,ASSLVRGLGGETQY
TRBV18,ASSAEEAQY
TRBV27,ASRQVGTEAF
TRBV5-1,ASSLVTGTSYEPY
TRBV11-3,ASSQGLAGDTQY
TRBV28,ASNPISGSEQY
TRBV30,AWSTGGGYNEQF
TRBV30,AWSVGQVNQPQH
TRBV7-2,ASSALSRGPLSNTGELF
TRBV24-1,ATSDQQGQGRPYGYT
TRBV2,ASSDRAGGTDTQY
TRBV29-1,SVGAGGNEQF
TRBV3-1,ASSQGERGQF
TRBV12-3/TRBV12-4,ASSPGGEGEETQY
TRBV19,ASTIKWRGAKGTGELF
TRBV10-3,AIRTAGQENSPLH
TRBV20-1,SASYLGTIYEQY